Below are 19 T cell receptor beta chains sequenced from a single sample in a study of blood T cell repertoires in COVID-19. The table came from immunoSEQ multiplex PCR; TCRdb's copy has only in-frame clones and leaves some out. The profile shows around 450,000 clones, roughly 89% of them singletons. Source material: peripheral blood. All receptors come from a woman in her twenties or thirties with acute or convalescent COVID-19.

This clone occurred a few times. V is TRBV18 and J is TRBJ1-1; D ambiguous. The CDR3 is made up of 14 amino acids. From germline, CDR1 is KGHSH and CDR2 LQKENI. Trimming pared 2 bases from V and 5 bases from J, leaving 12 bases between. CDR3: CASSPGQEKTEAFF. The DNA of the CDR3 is TGTGCCAGCTCACCAGGGCAGGAAAAGACTGAAGCTTTCTTT.

The CDR3 coding sequence is TGTGCCAGCAGCTCCCTTTGGGGGGGTCAAGAGACCCAGTACTTC. It encodes CASSSLWGGQETQYF. The rearrangement joins TRBV7-9 to TRBJ2-5; TRBD2 aligns across 7 bases. Trimming at V came to 4 bases and at J to 2 bases, leaving 7 bases not matched to a gene. The CDR3 has 15 residues. CDR1 and CDR2 (germline): SEHNR, FQNEAQ (reference sequence).

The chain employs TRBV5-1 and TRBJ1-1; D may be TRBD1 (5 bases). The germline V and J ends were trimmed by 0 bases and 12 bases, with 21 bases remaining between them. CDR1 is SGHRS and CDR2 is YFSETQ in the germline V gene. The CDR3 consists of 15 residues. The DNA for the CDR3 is TGCGCCAGCAGCTTGGTTTTCTCGGGGGGTGGGGAGACTTTCTTT. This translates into CASSLVFSGGGETFF.

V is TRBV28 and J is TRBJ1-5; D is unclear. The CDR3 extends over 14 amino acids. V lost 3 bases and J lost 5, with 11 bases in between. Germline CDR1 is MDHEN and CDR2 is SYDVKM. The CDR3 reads CASSFSGIYQPQHF. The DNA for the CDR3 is TGTGCCAGCAGTTTTTCAGGTATTTATCAGCCCCAGCATTTT.

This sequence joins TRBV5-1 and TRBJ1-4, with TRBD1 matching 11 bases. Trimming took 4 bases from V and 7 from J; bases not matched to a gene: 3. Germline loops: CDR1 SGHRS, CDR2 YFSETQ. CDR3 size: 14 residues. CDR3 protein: CASSIGQGAEKLFF. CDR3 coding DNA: TGCGCCAGCAGCATAGGACAGGGGGCTGAAAAACTGTTTTTT.

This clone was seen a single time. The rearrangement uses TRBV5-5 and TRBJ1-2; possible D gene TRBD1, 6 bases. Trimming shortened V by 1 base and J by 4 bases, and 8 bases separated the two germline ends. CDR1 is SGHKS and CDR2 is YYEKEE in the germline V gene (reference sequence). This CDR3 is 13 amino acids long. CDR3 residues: CASSLQGSYGYTF. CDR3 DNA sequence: TGTGCCAGCAGCTTGCAGGGGAGCTATGGCTACACCTTC.

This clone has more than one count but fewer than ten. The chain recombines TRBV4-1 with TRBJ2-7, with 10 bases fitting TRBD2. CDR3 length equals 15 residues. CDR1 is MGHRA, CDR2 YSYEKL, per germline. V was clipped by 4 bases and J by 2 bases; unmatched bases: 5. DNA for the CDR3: TGCGCCAGCAGCCCGGTTAGCGGGGGGACCTACGAGCAGTACTTC. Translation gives CASSPVSGGTYEQYF.

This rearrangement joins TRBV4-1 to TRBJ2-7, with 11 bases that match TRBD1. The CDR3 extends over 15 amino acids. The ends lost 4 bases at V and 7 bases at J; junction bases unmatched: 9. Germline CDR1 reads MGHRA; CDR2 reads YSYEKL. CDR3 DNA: TGCGCCAGCAGCCCAGGGGACAGGGGGTATGGTGAGCAGTACTTC. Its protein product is CASSPGDRGYGEQYF.

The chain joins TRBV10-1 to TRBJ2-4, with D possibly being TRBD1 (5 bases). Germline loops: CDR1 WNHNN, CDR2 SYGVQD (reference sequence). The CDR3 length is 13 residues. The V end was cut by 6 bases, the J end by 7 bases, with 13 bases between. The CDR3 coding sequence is TGCGCCAGCAGAAGACAGCCTTGGAACATTCAGTACTTC. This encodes CASRRQPWNIQYF.

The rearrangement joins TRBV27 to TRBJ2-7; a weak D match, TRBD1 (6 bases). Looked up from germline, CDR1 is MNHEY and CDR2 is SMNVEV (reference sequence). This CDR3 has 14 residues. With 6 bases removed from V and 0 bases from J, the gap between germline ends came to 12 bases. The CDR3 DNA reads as TGTGCCAGCAGCTCAGAAGGGGGCTCCTACGAGCAGTACTTC. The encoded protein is CASSSEGGSYEQYF.

This CDR3 reads CASSLAGNEQYF. For the CDR3, the DNA is TGTGCCAGCAGCTTGGCAGGGAACGAGCAGTACTTC. The chain employs TRBV5-8 and TRBJ2-7, with D perhaps TRBD1 (5 bases). The germline V gene encodes CDR1 SGHTS and CDR2 YDEGEE. The CDR3 extends over 12 amino acids. V lost 0 bases, J lost 5 bases, and 6 bases lay in between.

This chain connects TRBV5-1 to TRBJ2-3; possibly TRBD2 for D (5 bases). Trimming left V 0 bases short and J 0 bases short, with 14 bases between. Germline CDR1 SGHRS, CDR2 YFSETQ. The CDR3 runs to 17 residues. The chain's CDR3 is CASSLVTTGKSTDTQYF. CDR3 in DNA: TGCGCCAGCAGCTTGGTAACGACGGGAAAAAGCACAGATACGCAGTATTTT.

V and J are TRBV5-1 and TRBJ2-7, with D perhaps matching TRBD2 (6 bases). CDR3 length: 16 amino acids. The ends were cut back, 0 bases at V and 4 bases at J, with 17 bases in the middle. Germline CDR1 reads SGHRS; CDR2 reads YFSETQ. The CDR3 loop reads CASSLEPSLGGYEQYF. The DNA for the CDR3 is TGCGCCAGCAGCTTGGAGCCCAGTTTGGGAGGTTACGAGCAGTACTTC.

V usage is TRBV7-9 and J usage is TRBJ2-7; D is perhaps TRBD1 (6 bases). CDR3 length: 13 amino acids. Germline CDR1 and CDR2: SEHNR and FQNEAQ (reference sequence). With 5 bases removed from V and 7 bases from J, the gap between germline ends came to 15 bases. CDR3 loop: CASSQRGLGEQYF. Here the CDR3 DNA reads TGTGCCAGCAGCCAAAGGGGGTTAGGAGAGCAGTACTTC.

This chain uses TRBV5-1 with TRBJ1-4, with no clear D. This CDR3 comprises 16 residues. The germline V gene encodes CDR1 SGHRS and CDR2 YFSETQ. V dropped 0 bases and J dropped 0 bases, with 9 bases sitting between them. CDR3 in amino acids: CASSLAPSATNEKLFF. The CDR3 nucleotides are TGCGCCAGCAGCTTGGCCCCCTCTGCAACTAATGAAAAACTGTTTTTT.

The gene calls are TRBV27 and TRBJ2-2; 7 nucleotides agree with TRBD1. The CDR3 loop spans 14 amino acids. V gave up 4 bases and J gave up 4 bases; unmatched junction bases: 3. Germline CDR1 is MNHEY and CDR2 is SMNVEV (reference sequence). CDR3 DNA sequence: TGTGCCAGCAGTTCGGGACAGTTCACCGGGGAGCTGTTTTTT. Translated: CASSSGQFTGELFF.

This CDR3 reads CASSYSGQGLSPLHF. In DNA form, the CDR3 reads TGTGCCAGCAGTTACTCGGGACAGGGTTTATCACCCCTCCACTTT. The rearrangement links TRBV6-5 to TRBJ1-6, with 9 bases identical to TRBD1. Germline V lookup: CDR1 MNHEY, CDR2 SVGAGI. This CDR3 contains 15 residues. Trimming took 0 bases from V and 10 from J; bases not matched to a gene: 4.

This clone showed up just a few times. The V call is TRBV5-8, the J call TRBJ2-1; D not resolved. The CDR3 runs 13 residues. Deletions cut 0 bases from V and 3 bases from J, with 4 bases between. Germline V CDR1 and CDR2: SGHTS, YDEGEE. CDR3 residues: CASSLELYNEQFF. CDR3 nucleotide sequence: TGTGCCAGCAGCTTGGAACTCTACAATGAGCAGTTCTTC.

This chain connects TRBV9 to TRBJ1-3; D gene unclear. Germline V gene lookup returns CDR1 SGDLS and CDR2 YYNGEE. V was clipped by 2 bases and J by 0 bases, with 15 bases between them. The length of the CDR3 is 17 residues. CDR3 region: CASSVRYGDVSGNTIYF. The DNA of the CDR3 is TGTGCCAGCAGCGTGCGCTACGGGGATGTCTCTGGAAACACCATATATTTT.